This T cell receptor beta chain was sequenced in a study of T cell responses to AZD1222 COVID-19 vaccine. Worth noting for this clone: What it recognizes is unknown.

Sequencing was performed with immunoSEQ multiplex PCR; in TCRdb, only in-frame clones are kept and a portion is missing. The data show roughly 200,000 clones, 88% seen once. Study-wide findings and caveats: A mostly white British donor set with more females was recruited, and clonal diversity was possibly underestimated. The breadth and depth of Spike-specific TCRs increased once two AZD1222 doses had been given. Reportedly, nearly half the spike-specific TCRs target unmutated variant regions. Baseline seropositives among AZD1222 recipients totaled only five to seven.

The CDR3 covers 16 residues. V was pared by 8 bases and J by 4 bases, with 20 bases between. Germline V CDR1 and CDR2: MNHNY, SVGAGI (reference sequence). This TCR derives from an adult in good health. This specimen was peripheral blood, taken on day 0 of AZD1222 vaccination. V and J are TRBV6-6 and TRBJ1-4; D may be TRBD1 (5 bases). CDR3 DNA: TGTGCCAGCCGGGACGCACCCTTTGGGAGTAATGAAAAACTGTTTTTT. It specifies CASRDAPFGSNEKLFF.